Each of the 10 T cell receptor beta chains below was sequenced from the same sample in a study of monozygotic twins with inflammatory bowel disease. TCRdb reprocessed the 5' RACE reads; each CDR3 protein has one entry and no DNA is given. The specimen's table records 300,000 to 400,000 distinct CDR3 sequences. Material: blood. All receptors derive from a human donor with ulcerative colitis or Crohn's disease, or a healthy co-twin of an affected twin (not recorded which).

This sequence joins TRBV4-2 and TRBJ1-4; TCRdb outputs TRBD1, but without DNA this stays unchecked. The length of the CDR3 is 13 residues. CDR1 and CDR2 (germline): LGHNA, YNFKEQ. This CDR3 reads CASSNRAIEKLFF.

The J gene is TRBJ1-5, the V gene TRBV6-1. Germline CDR1 and CDR2: MNHNS and SASEGT. The CDR3 runs to 14 residues. This chain's CDR3 is CASSDAFSNQPQHF.

The chain combines TRBV11-2 with TRBJ2-1; TCRdb reports TRBD2, a call that lacks DNA to check it against. Looked up from germline, CDR1 is SGHAT and CDR2 is FQNNGV. The CDR3 covers 15 residues. The CDR3 is CASGRLAGDYNEQFF.

V gene TRBV7-2 combines with J gene TRBJ2-3; with no DNA, the TCRdb D assignment of TRBD1 cannot be verified. This CDR3 has 14 amino acids. Germline lookup yields CDR1 SGHTA and CDR2 FQGNSA. The CDR3 region is CASNRDFGTDTQYF. The variable domain in full, completed from reference TRBV7-2 and TRBJ2-3, reads GAGVSQSPSNKVTEKGKDVELRCDPISGHTALYWYRQSLGQGLEFLIYFQGNSAPDKSGLPSDRFSAERTGGSVSTLTIQRTQQEDSAVYLCASNRDFGTDTQYFGPGTRLTVL.

V gene TRBV7-2 combines with J gene TRBJ1-2; absent DNA, TCRdb's TRBD1 call cannot be checked. The CDR3 runs to 13 residues. Germline loops: CDR1 SGHTA, CDR2 FQGNSA. This chain's CDR3 is CASSVTGGLGYTF.

The chain combines TRBV6-2 or TRBV6-3 with TRBJ1-1; as DNA is missing, the TRBD1 call by TCRdb cannot be tested. The length of the CDR3 is 15 residues. CDR1 and CDR2 (germline): MNHEY, SVGEGT. CDR3 in amino acids: CASRNSAGSGTEAFF.

The chain combines TRBV12-3 or TRBV12-4 with TRBJ1-1; the D call from TCRdb, TRBD1, cannot be confirmed without DNA. CDR3 length: 15 residues. CDR3 region: CASSPTMGQNTEAFF.

The rearrangement joins TRBV6-1 to TRBJ2-3; TCRdb names TRBD1, which stays unverified in the absence of DNA. Germline V gene sequence: CDR1 MNHNS, CDR2 SASEGT. The CDR3 has 16 residues. CDR3 loop: CASTRRRATSTDTQYF.

The chain is built from TRBV5-6 and TRBJ1-5. The CDR3 consists of 15 residues. Looked up from germline, CDR1 is SGHDT and CDR2 is YYEEEE. The CDR3 spells CASSWGAGSRQPQHF.

This CDR3 reads CASSLGFLGAGRSSYNSPLHF. The chain recombines TRBV11-2 with TRBJ1-6; TCRdb calls TRBD1, which cannot be checked without DNA. This CDR3 contains 21 residues. CDR1 and CDR2 from the germline V gene are SGHAT and FQNNGV. The variable domain in full, completed from reference TRBV11-2 and TRBJ1-6, reads EAGVAQSPRYKIIEKRQSVAFWCNPISGHATLYWYQQILGQGPKLLIQFQNNGVVDDSQLPKDRFSAERLKGVDSTLKIQPAKLEDSAVYLCASSLGFLGAGRSSYNSPLHFGNGTRLTVT.